This T cell receptor beta chain was retrieved from a study of blood T cell repertoires in COVID-19. The wider study: Collection of acute and convalescent COVID-19 samples took place in the United States, Italy and Spain.

From germline, CDR1 is SEHNR and CDR2 FQNEAQ (reference sequence). J was trimmed by 5 bases and V by 7 bases; bases with no gene match: 13. The CDR3 has 15 residues. In the study's own analysis: For nucleated cells, counts were estimated from reference gene primer amplification. Libraries were prepared by immunoSEQ multiplex PCR; TCRdb keeps only in-frame clonotypes and omits some of them. Clone size and the V and J calls come from that table; the DNA yielded D and trimming. Among about 130,000 clones listed, roughly 88% were seen once. The J gene is TRBJ2-5, the V gene TRBV7-9, with 7 bases that match TRBD1. Material for sequencing was peripheral blood. This TCR came from a man aged 45-65 years with acute or convalescent COVID-19. The chain's CDR3 is CASTREPGGRETQYF. The CDR3 bases are TGTGCCAGCACCCGAGAGCCAGGGGGTAGGGAGACCCAGTACTTC.